This passage covers 26 T cell receptor beta chains from one sample sequenced in a study of T cell responses to AZD1222 COVID-19 vaccine. Sequencing was performed with immunoSEQ multiplex PCR; in TCRdb, only in-frame clones are kept and a portion is missing. The sample lists more than 110,000 clones; approximately 83% were seen once. The sample in question was peripheral blood, obtained on day 0 of AZD1222 vaccination. The receptor source for this set is an adult in good health.

The chain joins TRBV5-6 to TRBJ1-4; D unresolved. Germline V gene lookup returns CDR1 SGHDT and CDR2 YYEEEE. Trimming cost V 0 bases and J 16 bases, with 13 bases left between them. CDR3 length: 12 residues. In nucleotides, the CDR3 is TGTGCCAGCAGCTTGGGGGTCTCGAGTGAGTTTTTT. This translates into CASSLGVSSEFF.

In DNA form, the CDR3 reads TGTGCCAGCGAGGAGGGGGCGAGTGGCTACACCTTC. Translated, it gives CASEEGASGYTF. The rearrangement uses TRBV6-5 and TRBJ1-2; the match to TRBD1 covers 7 bases. CDR1 and CDR2 from the germline V gene are MNHEY and SVGAGI. The ends lost 8 bases at V and 7 bases at J; junction bases unmatched: 7. The CDR3 is 12 amino acids.

This clone appeared a single time. This chain's CDR3 is CASSQISDTQYF. CDR3 coding DNA: TGTGCCAGCAGCCAGATCTCAGATACGCAGTATTTT. The V gene is TRBV7-9, the J gene TRBJ2-3; no definite D call. The ends were cut back, 5 bases at V and 4 bases at J, with 7 bases in the middle. This CDR3 spans 12 amino acids. CDR1 and CDR2 from the germline V gene are SEHNR and FQNEAQ (reference sequence).

The rearrangement links TRBV3-1 (or the pseudogene TRBV3-2) to TRBJ1-2, with 7 bases aligning to TRBD1. V shed 2 bases and J 2 bases; nucleotides not matched to a gene: 11. The CDR3 runs 17 residues. Germline CDR1 LGHDT, CDR2 YNNKEL (reference sequence). The CDR3 DNA sequence: TGTGCCAGCAGCCAAAGACAGGGTATTCGAGAGAACTATGGCTACACCTTC. This codes for CASSQRQGIRENYGYTF.

The chain is built from TRBV10-3 and TRBJ2-3, with D tentatively TRBD1 or TRBD2 (7 bases each). This CDR3 contains 15 residues. V dropped 5 bases and J dropped 3 bases, with 15 bases sitting between them. CDR1 is ENHRY and CDR2 is SYGVKD in the germline V gene. CDR3 nucleotide sequence: TGTGCCATCAGTCCAGGGGGGGGACAGACAGATACGCAGTATTTT. As protein: CAISPGGGQTDTQYF.

This clone was detected only a few times. The chain uses TRBV3-1 (or the pseudogene TRBV3-2) and TRBJ1-6, with no clear D. Germline-derived CDR1 and CDR2 are LGHDT and YNNKEL (reference sequence). Trimming left V 3 bases short and J 9 bases short, with 18 bases between. This CDR3 contains 16 residues. The chain's CDR3 is CASSHRTQLRGSPLHF. The CDR3 DNA is TGTGCCAGCAGCCATCGGACCCAATTGCGTGGTTCACCCCTCCACTTT.

The CDR3 DNA follows: TGCGCCAGCAGTGAGGCCCAGGGGTTTGGAAATGAGCAGTTCTTC. Translating it yields CASSEAQGFGNEQFF. The chain is built from TRBV10-2 and TRBJ2-1, with a weak D call TRBD1 (6 bases). Looked up from germline, CDR1 is WSHSY and CDR2 is SAAADI. The CDR3 covers 15 residues. V was shortened by 2 bases and J by 7 bases, with 15 bases between the two germline ends.

The chain combines TRBV6-1 with TRBJ1-4; D is unresolved. The CDR3 contains 15 residues. Germline CDR1 MNHNS, CDR2 SASEGT. V was clipped by 1 base and J by 8 bases, with 14 bases between them. CDR3 bases: TGTGCCAGCAGTGAAGGAATCCTTGGTCGGGAAAAACTGTTTTTT. Protein sequence: CASSEGILGREKLFF.

V and J are TRBV7-2 and TRBJ1-2; unclear D gene. Trimming shortened V by 8 bases and J by 1 base, and 8 bases separated the two germline ends. The CDR3 has 12 amino acids. Germline V gives CDR1 SGHTA, CDR2 FQGNSA. CDR3 sequence (DNA): TGTGCCAGCGCGGAGCTTAACTATGGCTACACCTTC. Encoded protein: CASAELNYGYTF. Complete variable domain (other parts from reference TRBV7-2 and TRBJ1-2): GAGVSQSPSNKVTEKGKDVELRCDPISGHTALYWYRQSLGQGLEFLIYFQGNSAPDKSGLPSDRFSAERTGGSVSTLTIQRTQQEDSAVYLCASAELNYGYTFGSGTRLTVV.

Only one count was recorded for this clone. The identical CDR3 is also encoded by other nucleotide sequences in the sample. The V and J genes are TRBV9 and TRBJ2-1; 8 positions agree with TRBD2. With 1 base clipped from V and 3 bases from J, the junction kept 0 bases outside the gene matches. The CDR3 is made up of 14 amino acids. CDR1 and CDR2 (germline): SGDLS, YYNGEE. DNA of the CDR3: TGTGCCAGCAGCGTAAGCGGGAGCTACAATGAGCAGTTCTTC. It is translated as CASSVSGSYNEQFF. Combining the CDR3 with reference TRBV9 and TRBJ2-1 gives the whole variable domain DSGVTQTPKHLITATGQRVTLRCSPRSGDLSVYWYQQSLDQGLQFLIQYYNGEERAKGNILERFSAQQFPDLHSELNLSSLELGDSALYFCASSVSGSYNEQFFGPGTRLTVL.

The chain uses TRBV7-9 and TRBJ1-2; TRBD1 might be the D (5 bases). V was trimmed by 5 bases and J by 4 bases, leaving 14 bases between them. The CDR3 consists of 14 residues. Germline loops: CDR1 SEHNR, CDR2 FQNEAQ (reference sequence). CDR3 loop: CASSPPGTFYGYTF. The CDR3 nucleotides are TGTGCCAGCAGCCCCCCCGGGACCTTCTATGGCTACACCTTC. The full variable domain, rest sourced from reference TRBV7-9 and TRBJ1-2, is DTGVSQNPRHKITKRGQNVTFRCDPISEHNRLYWYRQTLGQGPEFLTYFQNEAQLEKSRLLSDRFSAERPKGSFSTLEIQRTEQGDSAMYLCASSPPGTFYGYTFGSGTRLTVV.

The chain couples TRBV7-2 to TRBJ1-2; TRBD1 matches 7 bases. CDR1 SGHTA and CDR2 FQGNSA come from the germline V gene. Trimming cost V 2 bases and J 8 bases; bases outside gene matches: 11. The CDR3 loop spans 15 amino acids. CDR3 bases: TGTGCCAGCAGCTTATTGGAGGGGGCGCCCGGAGGCTACACCTTC. Residues: CASSLLEGAPGGYTF.

The chain has TRBV7-9 and TRBJ2-3; 11 bases line up with TRBD2. There are 16 residues in the CDR3. Germline V gene lookup returns CDR1 SEHNR and CDR2 FQNEAQ (reference sequence). J was trimmed by 6 bases and V by 5 bases; bases with no gene match: 10. CDR3 sequence (DNA): TGTGCCAGCAGCCGAAGTACTAGCGGGAGTGAGGATACGCAGTATTTT. Its translation: CASSRSTSGSEDTQYF.

The chain joins TRBV30 to TRBJ1-5, with 7 bases fitting TRBD1. Germline lookup yields CDR1 GTSNPN and CDR2 SVGIG (reference sequence). The junction had 9 bases not matched to a gene; V was cut back by 4 bases and J by 6 bases. This CDR3 is 14 amino acids long. The CDR3 is CAWNRGGAGQPQHF. The CDR3 coding sequence is TGTGCCTGGAACAGGGGCGGGGCCGGTCAGCCCCAGCATTTT.

This chain connects TRBV12-3 or TRBV12-4 to TRBJ1-2; unclear D gene. V was cut by 3 bases and J by 4 bases, with 6 bases left in between. This CDR3 is 12 amino acids long. CDR3 DNA sequence: TGTGCCAGCAGTTTTGAAGCCTATGGCTACACCTTC. Translation: CASSFEAYGYTF.

The chain carries TRBV19 and TRBJ1-4; 7 bases map to TRBD1. Trimming removed 5 bases from V and 4 bases from J; junction bases left unmatched: 7. Germline lookup yields CDR1 LNHDA and CDR2 SQIVND (reference sequence). The CDR3 length is 15 residues. CDR3 sequence (DNA): TGTGCCAGTAGTCCCCGGACAGGCTTTAATGAAAAACTGTTTTTT. This translates into CASSPRTGFNEKLFF.

The V gene is TRBV2, the J gene TRBJ2-1; no clear D gene. V was cut by 5 bases and J by 0 bases, with 11 bases left in between. CDR3 length: 15 amino acids. Germline CDR1 SNHLY, CDR2 FYNNEI. CDR3 nucleotide sequence: TGTGCCAGCAGTTGGACGGAGAGCTCCTACAATGAGCAGTTCTTC. It codes for CASSWTESSYNEQFF. Combining the CDR3 with reference TRBV2 and TRBJ2-1 gives the whole variable domain EPEVTQTPSHQVTQMGQEVILRCVPISNHLYFYWYRQILGQKVEFLVSFYNNEISEKSEIFDDQFSVERPDGSNFTLKIRSTKLEDSAMYFCASSWTESSYNEQFFGPGTRLTVL.

The CDR3 coding sequence is TGTGCCTGGGGGAGGGAGGTCCAGTACTTC. This sequence encodes CAWGREVQYF. The chain employs TRBV30 and TRBJ2-5, with TRBD2 matching 7 bases. The CDR3 is made up of 10 amino acids. CDR1 and CDR2 from the germline V gene are GTSNPN and SVGIG (reference sequence). V shed 5 bases, J shed 10 bases, and the junction held 4 bases outside the gene matches.

The chain uses TRBV6-5 and TRBJ1-4, with no clear D. This CDR3 is built from 16 residues. Per the germline V gene, CDR1 is MNHEY and CDR2 is SVGAGI. Between the trimmed V and J ends, which lost 0 bases and 4 bases, there was a span of 12 bases. CDR3 sequence reads: CASSYSIRGVNEKLFF. For the CDR3, the DNA is TGTGCCAGCAGTTACTCGATCCGGGGTGTTAATGAAAAACTGTTTTTT.

This clone was recorded once. The chain carries TRBV19 and TRBJ1-5, with D possibly being TRBD1 (6 bases). Germline V CDR1 and CDR2: LNHDA, SQIVND (reference sequence). The ends were cut back, 6 bases at V and 0 bases at J, with 15 bases in the middle. There are 16 residues in the CDR3. CDR3 loop: CASRPGHGFSNQPQHF. The CDR3 nucleotides are TGTGCCAGTAGGCCGGGACACGGATTTAGCAATCAGCCCCAGCATTTT.

This chain connects TRBV19 to TRBJ2-6; D gene uncertain. Trimming took off 2 bases at V and 4 bases at J, with 9 bases between the two ends. Germline lookup yields CDR1 LNHDA and CDR2 SQIVND (reference sequence). The CDR3 sequence is 15 residues long. The CDR3 nucleotides are TGTGCCAGTAGTATACGGGCGTTCGGGGCCAACGTCCTGACTTTC. Translating it yields CASSIRAFGANVLTF.

The chain has TRBV27 and TRBJ1-5; D possibly corresponds to TRBD1 (6 bases). The CDR3 is made up of 16 amino acids. The V and J ends lost 3 bases and 1 base respectively, with 13 bases between them. Looked up from germline, CDR1 is MNHEY and CDR2 is SMNVEV (reference sequence). CDR3 amino acids: CASSLGGAASNQPQHF. CDR3 in DNA: TGTGCCAGCAGTTTGGGGGGCGCGGCGAGCAATCAGCCCCAGCATTTT.

The V and J genes are TRBV9 and TRBJ2-7, with D hard to call. This CDR3 contains 14 residues. V was pared by 1 base and J by 5 bases, with 13 bases between. Germline loops: CDR1 SGDLS, CDR2 YYNGEE. Here the CDR3 reads CASSVSAGPHEQYF. As DNA, the CDR3 is TGTGCCAGCAGCGTATCGGCAGGCCCCCACGAGCAGTACTTC. Complete variable domain (other parts from reference TRBV9 and TRBJ2-7): DSGVTQTPKHLITATGQRVTLRCSPRSGDLSVYWYQQSLDQGLQFLIQYYNGEERAKGNILERFSAQQFPDLHSELNLSSLELGDSALYFCASSVSAGPHEQYFGPGTRLTVT.

The chain couples TRBV19 to TRBJ2-7; D unclear. V dropped 3 bases and J dropped 2 bases, with 14 bases sitting between them. Looked up from germline, CDR1 is LNHDA and CDR2 is SQIVND (reference sequence). The CDR3 runs 15 residues. The CDR3 DNA is TGTGCCAGTAGTATTAAGGCTGAGGCCGCCTACGAGCAGTACTTC. Amino acids: CASSIKAEAAYEQYF.

The V and J genes are TRBV29-1 and TRBJ2-1; 9 bases map to TRBD1. The V gene end was trimmed by 3 bases and the J gene end by 5 bases; junction bases not matched to a gene: 5. There are 14 residues in the CDR3. Germline V lookup: CDR1 SQVTM, CDR2 ANQGSEA. CDR3 residues: CSVDSGTGNNEQFF. In nucleotides, the CDR3 is TGCAGCGTTGACTCCGGGACAGGGAACAATGAGCAGTTCTTC.

V usage is TRBV7-9 and J usage is TRBJ1-6; D perhaps matches TRBD1 (6 bases). The V end was cut by 8 bases, the J end by 5 bases, with 16 bases between. CDR1 and CDR2 (germline): SEHNR, FQNEAQ (reference sequence). The CDR3 loop spans 15 amino acids. Here the CDR3 reads CASPTEQGHNSPLHF. The CDR3 bases are TGTGCCAGCCCGACCGAGCAGGGGCATAATTCACCCCTCCACTTT.